This T cell receptor (beta chain) was obtained from a study of blood T cell repertoires in COVID-19 (dated by TCRdb to about 2020). Turning to the overall study: Samples from collaborators originated in the United States, Italy and Spain and spanned both the acute and convalescent phases of COVID-19. The prospective study material was composed of cDNA or gDNA derived from T cells, B-cell-depleted T cells, or PBMCs. Subjects who had been exposed to COVID-19, were actively infected with it, or had recovered from it provided the deeply sampled blood TCRbeta repertoires that made up the dataset. The repertoires were released in a freely available public database intended as a resource for research on the immune response to SARS-CoV-2. Samples came from the ongoing ImmuneRACE study (first 160 participants) plus 1,254 subjects from 6 global collaborators. A de-identified subject ID, COVID-19 status, age in years and sex were almost always included in the sample metadata. Where available, HLA class I and class II types were obtained from metadata supplied by the sample provider rather than from assay-based typing. The research as a whole found: The amount of clinical and demographic metadata varied by source and participant and was provided uncurated.

CDR1 and CDR2, per the germline V gene, are KGHSH and LQKENI. The CDR3 contains 13 residues, cysteine and phenylalanine counted. Of all the DNA, just the CDR3 is kept, 39 bases in frame from base 1. The junction shows trimming of 3 bases on V and 0 bases on J, plus 5 bases between the germline ends. Collaborating institutions collected whole blood in K2EDTA tubes following their own protocols. Collaborator samples were shipped for TCRbeta analysis as frozen whole blood, isolated PBMCs, or DNA extracted from either sample type. The immunoSEQ Assay, a bias-controlled multiplex PCR, was used to amplify TCRbeta CDR3 regions from genomic DNA. The study's own analysis went as follows. The number of nucleated cells in each sample was estimated by amplification of reference gene primers within the assay. To quantify the absolute abundance of each unique TCRbeta CDR3 rearrangement, sequence reads were collapsed and filtered. For each sample, productive Simpson clonality was calculated as the square root of Simpson's diversity index across productive rearrangements. Here the immuneACCESS table is served through TCRdb, limited to in-frame sequences with V and J called. Missing clones are a known gap in these copies; in checked studies unresolved V genes cover under half, and the rest lacks a known reason. V and J calls and clone size follow that table, whereas D and trimming were derived from the DNA. This sample comprises 110,000 to 150,000 clones, 85% to 90% of them detected only once. The ten largest make up approximately 9.9% of the sample.

Comment on this clone: Which antigen it targets is not known. No much larger clone is present one base from it, and per-base qualities are unavailable.

The chain is encoded by TRBV18 joined to TRBJ1-2, with the D gene uncertain. This clonotype was sampled from a woman aged 80 or over with acute or convalescent COVID-19. Sequenced material: peripheral blood. The bases read TGTGCCAGCTCACCCGGTACTAACTATGGCTACACCTTC. It codes for CASSPGTNYGYTF. Extended through the reference TRBV18 and TRBJ1-2 proteins, this CDR3 yields the full variable domain: NAGVMQNPRHLVRRRGQEARLRCSPMKGHSHVYWYRQLPEEGLKFMVYLQKENIIDESGMPKERFSAEFPKEGPSILRIQQVVRGDSAAYFCASSPGTNYGYTFGSGTRLTVV.